The clone carrying this TCR delta chain appeared a few times. A far larger clone is one nucleotide away, so this likely arose from a read error. Other nucleotide sequences in the sample specify the same CDR3. TCRdb reran clone calling via CATT on the RT-PCR reads. The table has roughly 1,500 delta-chain clones, 10% to 15% seen once; the top ten hold under 35%. Per germline, CDR1 GEAIGNYY and CDR2 EKD. The CDR3 extends over 19 amino acids. The record originates from a study of gamma-delta T cells after stem cell transplantation. The clonotype was recovered from a human donor. It is not recorded whose cells these are; they may come from a transplant donor. This chain connects TRDV2 to TRDJ1; TRDD3 agrees at 10 bases. The source material was gamma-delta T cells. The CDR3 loop is CACDPVTRGGIRRTDKLIF. The CDR3 nucleotides are TGTGCCTGTGACCCAGTAACACGTGGGGGGATACGCCGCACCGATAAACTCATATTT.